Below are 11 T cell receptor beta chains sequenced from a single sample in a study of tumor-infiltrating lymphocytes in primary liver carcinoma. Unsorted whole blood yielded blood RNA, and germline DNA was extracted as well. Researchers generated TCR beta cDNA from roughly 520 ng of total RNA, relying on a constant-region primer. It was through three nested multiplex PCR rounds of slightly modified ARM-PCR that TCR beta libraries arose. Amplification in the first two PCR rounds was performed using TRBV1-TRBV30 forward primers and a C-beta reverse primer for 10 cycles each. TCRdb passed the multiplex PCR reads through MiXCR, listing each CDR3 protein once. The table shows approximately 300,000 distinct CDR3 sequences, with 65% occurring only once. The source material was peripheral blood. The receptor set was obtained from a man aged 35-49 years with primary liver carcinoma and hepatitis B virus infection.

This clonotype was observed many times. CDR3 bases: TGCAGCGTTGGACAGGGACGGGGGGAAGAGACCCAGTACTTC. Translating gives CSVGQGRGEETQYF. The chain combines TRBV29-1 with TRBJ2-5, with D tentatively TRBD1 or TRBD2 (7 bases each). The CDR3 runs 14 residues. Germline assignment: CDR1 SQVTM and CDR2 ANQGSEA. Trimming shortened V by 4 bases and J by 3 bases, and 15 bases separated the two germline ends.

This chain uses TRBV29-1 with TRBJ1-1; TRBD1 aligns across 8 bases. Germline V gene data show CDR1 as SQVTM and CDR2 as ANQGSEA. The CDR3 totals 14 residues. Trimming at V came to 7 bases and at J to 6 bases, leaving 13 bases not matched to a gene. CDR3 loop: CSATGTGPFAEAFF. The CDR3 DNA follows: TGCAGCGCCACCGGGACAGGACCTTTCGCTGAAGCTTTCTTT.

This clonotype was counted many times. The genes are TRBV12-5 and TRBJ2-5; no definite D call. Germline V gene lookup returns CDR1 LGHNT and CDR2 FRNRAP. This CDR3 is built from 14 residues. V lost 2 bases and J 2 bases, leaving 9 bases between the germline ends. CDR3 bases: TGTGCTAGTGGTTTGCCGACACAACAAGAGACCCAGTACTTC. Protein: CASGLPTQQETQYF.

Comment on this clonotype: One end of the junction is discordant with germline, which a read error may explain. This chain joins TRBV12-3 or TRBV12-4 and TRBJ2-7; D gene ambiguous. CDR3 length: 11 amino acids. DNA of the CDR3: TGTACCAGCATGGGCTCCTACGAGCAGTACTTC. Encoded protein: CTSMGSYEQYF.

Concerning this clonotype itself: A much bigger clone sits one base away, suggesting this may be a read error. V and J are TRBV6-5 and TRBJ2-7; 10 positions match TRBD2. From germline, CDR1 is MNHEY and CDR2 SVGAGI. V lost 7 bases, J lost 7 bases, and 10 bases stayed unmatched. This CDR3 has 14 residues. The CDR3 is CASNRLAGAGEQYF. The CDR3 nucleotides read TGTGCCAGCAACCGTCTAGCGGGAGCGGGTGAGCAGTACTTC.

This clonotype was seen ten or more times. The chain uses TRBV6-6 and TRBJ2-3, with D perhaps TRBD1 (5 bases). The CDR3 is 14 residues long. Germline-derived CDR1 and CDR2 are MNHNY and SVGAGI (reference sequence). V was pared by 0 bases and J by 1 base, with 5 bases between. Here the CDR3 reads CASSYSGGTDTQYF. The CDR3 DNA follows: TGTGCCAGCAGTTACTCAGGGGGCACAGATACGCAGTATTTT.

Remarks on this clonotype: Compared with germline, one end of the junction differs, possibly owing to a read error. CDR3 bases: TGTACCAGCAGCCCAGCGGGCCAAGAGACCCAGTACTTC. The encoded protein is CTSSPAGQETQYF. The V gene is TRBV6-1, the J gene TRBJ2-5; D may be TRBD2 (6 bases). The V gene's germline CDR1 is MNHNS and CDR2 SASEGT. The CDR3 totals 13 residues.

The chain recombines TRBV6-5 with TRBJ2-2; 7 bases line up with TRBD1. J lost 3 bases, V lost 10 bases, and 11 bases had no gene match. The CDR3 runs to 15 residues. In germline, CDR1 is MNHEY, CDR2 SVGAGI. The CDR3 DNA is TGTGCCAACAGCCCGACAGGGCCTTACACCGGGGAGCTGTTTTTT. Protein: CANSPTGPYTGELFF.

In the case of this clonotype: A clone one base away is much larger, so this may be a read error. CDR3 sequence (DNA): TGTGCCAGCAGTTACGCACTAGCGGCTTACAATGAGCCGTTCTTC. It specifies CASSYALAAYNEPFF. The chain uses TRBV6-2 or TRBV6-3 and TRBJ2-1; 8 positions match TRBD2. CDR3 length: 15 residues. CDR1 MNHEY and CDR2 SVGEGT come from the germline V gene.

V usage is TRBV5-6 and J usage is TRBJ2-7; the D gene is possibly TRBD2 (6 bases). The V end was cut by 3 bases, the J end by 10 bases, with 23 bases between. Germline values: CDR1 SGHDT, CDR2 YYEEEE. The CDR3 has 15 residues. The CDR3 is CASSSPAGPATDQYF. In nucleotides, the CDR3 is TGTGCCAGCAGCTCCCCCGCGGGGCCCGCTACGGATCAGTACTTC.

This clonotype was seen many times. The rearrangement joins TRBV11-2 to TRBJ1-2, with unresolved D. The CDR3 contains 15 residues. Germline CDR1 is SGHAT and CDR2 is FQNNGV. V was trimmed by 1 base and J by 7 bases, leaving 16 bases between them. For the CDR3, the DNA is TGTGCCAGCAGCTTAGGTTTTGAAGGGTCTGCTGGCTACACCTTC. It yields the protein CASSLGFEGSAGYTF.